Sequencing of this T cell receptor (beta chain) was carried out in a study of blood T cell repertoires in COVID-19. Study details: Acute and convalescent COVID-19 specimens originated in the United States, Italy and Spain.

Per germline, CDR1 WSHSY and CDR2 SAAADI. CDR3 length: 15 amino acids. J was trimmed by 2 bases and V by 5 bases; bases with no gene match: 8. As handled by the study authors: How many nucleated cells were present was estimated from reference gene primer amplification. The protocol was immunoSEQ multiplex PCR, while the TCRdb copy is restricted to in-frame clones and leaves out a portion. The V and J calls and clone size come from that table; D and trimming were worked out from the DNA. The data hold 100,000 or so clones, with 70% to 85% observed a single time. This chain uses TRBV10-2 with TRBJ2-7; 8 bases align to TRBD1. Sequenced: peripheral blood. The source of this sequence is a man aged 65 to 85 with active or convalescent COVID-19. CDR3 amino acids: CASSQTGTGTYEQYF. CDR3 bases: TGCGCCAGCAGTCAAACCGGGACAGGAACCTACGAGCAGTACTTC.